This T cell receptor beta chain was captured in a study of blood T cell repertoires in COVID-19. Across the study: Sample material is recorded as cDNA or gDNA derived from T cells, B-cell-depleted T cells, or PBMCs.

This CDR3 is 13 amino acids long. CDR1 is KGHSH and CDR2 is LQKENI in the germline V gene. The junction had 2 bases not matched to a gene; V was cut back by 5 bases and J by 5 bases. Only in-frame clones appear in the TCRdb table, and some are missing; sequencing was by immunoSEQ multiplex PCR. Seen here are some 140,000 clones, more than 65% observed once, and the top ten hold over 10%. Sequencing input: peripheral blood. The sequence was obtained from a man of 80 years or more with acute or convalescent COVID-19. V is TRBV18 and J is TRBJ1-2, with 10 bases that match TRBD1. CDR3 protein: CASSSGQGYGYTF. CDR3 DNA: TGTGCCAGCTCATCGGGACAGGGGTATGGCTACACCTTC. The variable domain in full, with the rest retrieved from reference TRBV18 and TRBJ1-2, is NAGVMQNPRHLVRRRGQEARLRCSPMKGHSHVYWYRQLPEEGLKFMVYLQKENIIDESGMPKERFSAEFPKEGPSILRIQQVVRGDSAAYFCASSSGQGYGYTFGSGTRLTVV.